The 2 T cell receptor beta chains below all came from one sample that was sequenced in a study of blood T cell repertoires in COVID-19. This table comes from immunoSEQ multiplex PCR, and its TCRdb copy is limited to in-frame clones, with some not included. Among roughly 250,000 clones listed, about 87% were seen once. Sequenced input: peripheral blood. Receptors were obtained from a woman in her 40s with acute or convalescent COVID-19.

The chain combines TRBV5-1 with TRBJ1-2; no firm D call. V was pared by 0 bases and J by 3 bases, with 12 bases between. Germline V lookup: CDR1 SGHRS, CDR2 YFSETQ. The CDR3 runs 15 residues. CDR3 DNA sequence: TGCGCCAGCAGCTTGGAAGCGTATTCTTACTATGGCTACACCTTC. Amino acid sequence: CASSLEAYSYYGYTF.

The CDR3 region is CASSSPPRGYHEQYV. The CDR3 DNA follows: TGTGCCAGCAGCTCCCCTCCCAGGGGGTACCACGAGCAGTACGTC. The genes are TRBV5-6 and TRBJ2-7; 7 bases map to TRBD1. The CDR3 is made up of 15 amino acids. CDR1 is SGHDT and CDR2 is YYEEEE in the germline V gene. Germline trimming cut 3 bases from V and 5 bases from J; bases unmatched to any gene: 11.